This T cell receptor beta chain was identified in a study of cytomegalovirus exposure and HLA in healthy donors. The study's findings and limits: Confirmation in vitro established that a few CMV-associated chains were specific for CMV antigens. Among TCR beta chains, those listed as cytomegalovirus-associated numbered around 160. Rare sequences made up most TCRs, while some public TCRs were found in many donors.

For this clone: The antigen remains undetermined.

It was the approximately 110-subject validation cohort, separate from the roughly 700-subject first cohort, to which the donors belonged. Sequencing used immunoSEQ multiplex PCR; TCRdb keeps in-frame clones, though not all of them. The sample includes some 49,000 clones, roughly 92% seen only once; the top ten take approximately 1.5%. V was cut by 4 bases and J by 1 base, with 8 bases left in between. Germline V CDR1 and CDR2: KGHSH, LQKENI. The CDR3 length is 14 residues. The receptor comes from a man younger than 35 in good health and CMV-seronegative. Sequenced: PBMCs. This chain uses TRBV18 with TRBJ1-5; D unresolved. CDR3 nucleotide sequence: TGTGCCAGCTCACAGGAGCGGAGCAATCAGCCCCAGCATTTT. This encodes CASSQERSNQPQHF. Looking up the rest from reference TRBV18 and TRBJ1-5 gives the full variable domain: NAGVMQNPRHLVRRRGQEARLRCSPMKGHSHVYWYRQLPEEGLKFMVYLQKENIIDESGMPKERFSAEFPKEGPSILRIQQVVRGDSAAYFCASSQERSNQPQHFGDGTRLSIL.